The subject of this entry is one T cell receptor beta chain. What it binds is unknown. This record comes from a study of cytomegalovirus exposure and HLA in healthy donors. Study summary: Early release data held 75 million to 100 million unique TCRs from HLA-typed donors. Among approximately 390 genotyped donors, approximately 80% fell in the Caucasian-associated ancestry cluster.

Overall study findings and caveats: Later analysis identified a missense DCLRE1C variant that was linked to TCR beta V- and J-gene trimming.

PCR used 60 Vbeta primers and 13 Jbeta primers. Assay used: immunoSEQ multiplex PCR; TCRdb lists only in-frame clones, some missing. The data show around 160,000 clones, about 73% seen once. Sequencing input: PBMCs. This receptor was identified in a man aged 35 to 55 in good health and CMV-seropositive.

CDR3 amino acids: CASSQDRFPKPGEQYF. In DNA, the CDR3 is TGTGCCAGCAGCCAAGATCGTTTCCCAAAACCCGGCGAGCAGTACTTC. This chain connects TRBV14 to TRBJ2-7; D gene ambiguous. The CDR3 consists of 16 residues. The germline CDR1 and CDR2 sequences are SGHDN and FVKESK. V lost 0 bases and J lost 6, with 18 bases in between. Based on the CDR3 plus reference TRBV14 and TRBJ2-7, the full variable domain is EAGVTQFPSHSVIEKGQTVTLRCDPISGHDNLYWYRRVMGKEIKFLLHFVKESKQDESGMPNNRFLAERTGGTYSTLKVQPAELEDSGVYFCASSQDRFPKPGEQYFGPGTRLTVT.